The T cell receptor (beta chain) under discussion was sequenced for a study of OX40 agonist ivuxolimab in advanced cancers. Turning to the study itself: Ivuxolimab, an agonist antibody against OX40 (CD134), was given to patients. A partial response was reached by three patients: one with hepatocellular carcinoma and two with cutaneous melanoma.

Whole-study results and caveats: The CD4+ and CD8+ T cells in the blood had expanded clonally by week 6 at 0.1 to 3.0 mg/kg.

Assay: immunoSEQ multiplex PCR; the TCRdb copy retains only in-frame clones and omits some. The sample holds about 79,000 clones, roughly 94% seen once. About this clone itself: The antigen remains undetermined.

Germline lookup yields CDR1 KGHSH and CDR2 LQKENI. V was clipped by 2 bases and J by 2 bases, with 6 bases between them. The CDR3 extends over 13 amino acids. The chain has TRBV18 and TRBJ1-1; the D is unclear. This TCR came from an adult with an advanced solid tumor such as melanoma, head and neck, liver or kidney cancer. The sample was CD4+ or CD8+ T cells sorted from blood, taken in a trial of the OX40 agonist ivuxolimab. The CDR3 DNA follows: TGTGCCAGCTCACCAGGGTTTAACACTGAAGCTTTCTTT. It is translated as CASSPGFNTEAFF.